Listed below are T cell receptor beta chains from one sample, sequenced in a study of T cell changes during pregnancy in multiple sclerosis. The table came from immunoSEQ multiplex PCR; TCRdb's copy has only in-frame clones and leaves some out. The sample includes 70,000 to 80,000 clones, around 90% seen only once; the top ten take 3% to 4%. The material sequenced was peripheral blood, taken after pregnancy. These receptor sequences come from a female donor in good health, enrolled as a control in a pregnancy study. The CDR3 runs from the conserved cysteine through the conserved F or W. A D gene is named only where the DNA matches it firmly. Some rows mark clone size as missing; the rest say once, few, many or name a class of expanded clone.

TRBJ2-1	NA	TRBV4-1	NA	TGCGCCAGCAGCCAAGCTGACAGTTCCTACAATGAGCAGTTCTTC	CASSQADSSYNEQFF
TRBJ1-5	NA	TRBV28	NA	TGTGCCAGCAGTCCCCCCCCGCGGGGTCAGCCCCAGCATTTT	CASSPPPRGQPQHF
TRBJ2-7	NA	TRBV18	NA	TGTGCCAGCTCACCAGGGACATCTTACTACGAGCAGTACTTC	CASSPGTSYYEQYF
TRBJ2-7	TRBD1	TRBV6-5	NA	TGTGCCAGCAAACCAGGAGGACAGGGCCTGGACGAGCAGTACTTC	CASKPGGQGLDEQYF
TRBJ2-1	NA	TRBV27	few	TGTGCCAGCAGTTTAAACTTCTACAATGAGCAGTTCTTC	CASSLNFYNEQFF
TRBJ1-5	NA	TRBV7-2	NA	TGTGCCAGCAGCTCGCCACCGGGGCAGCCCCAGCATTTT	CASSSPPGQPQHF
TRBJ2-2	TRBD1	TRBV28	few	TGTGCCAGCAGTTCGACAGGGTTTAACACCGGGGAGCTGTTTTTT	CASSSTGFNTGELFF
TRBJ2-7	TRBD1	TRBV5-6	NA	TGTGCCAGCAGCTTTGGGACAGGGTCCTACGAGCAGTACTTC	CASSFGTGSYEQYF
TRBJ2-5	NA	TRBV6-1	NA	TGTGCCAGCAGTTTTAACCAAGAGACCCAGTACTTC	CASSFNQETQYF
TRBJ2-7	NA	TRBV5-1	NA	TGCGCCAGCAGCGAGAACTCCTACGAGCAGTACTTC	CASSENSYEQYF
TRBJ1-2	NA	TRBV4-3	NA	TGCGCCAGCAGCCAAGAACGACAGGTCATAAACTATGGCTACACCTTC	CASSQERQVINYGYTF
TRBJ2-5	TRBD1	TRBV19	NA	TGTGCCAGTAGTATAGAAAGGACAGGGGGCGCAGAGACCCAGTACTTC	CASSIERTGGAETQYF
TRBJ1-2	NA	TRBV19	NA	TGTGCCAGTAGTATATTTAGCGGCAGCATCTATGGCTACACCTTC	CASSIFSGSIYGYTF
TRBJ2-5	TRBD1	TRBV14	NA	TGTGCCAGCAGCCAAGATTGGAGGACAGGGGCCCAAGAGACCCAGTACTTC	CASSQDWRTGAQETQYF
TRBJ1-4	NA	TRBV27	NA	TGTGCCAGCAGTTCCGACAGGAAGTCGGGTGAAAAACTGTTTTTT	CASSSDRKSGEKLFF
TRBJ2-7	NA	TRBV11-2	NA	TGTGCCAGCAGCTCCCCTGGACTCGCCGTCGAGCAGTACTTC	CASSSPGLAVEQYF
TRBJ1-6	TRBD1	TRBV4-1	once	TGCGCCAGCAGCCAGGAGGGGACAGGGGGCCGTGTCCTCCACTTT	CASSQEGTGGRVLHF
TRBJ1-2	NA	TRBV5-1	NA	TGCGCCAGCAGCTTGGGGGCAGGGAATGGCTACACCTTC	CASSLGAGNGYTF
TRBJ1-1	TRBD1	TRBV5-1	NA	TGCGCCAGCAGCTTGGAGGGGGCGCGCACTGAAGCTTTCTTT	CASSLEGARTEAFF
TRBJ1-4	NA	TRBV7-9	NA	TGTGCCAGCAGCTTAGGAGGAACTAATGAAAAACTGTTTTTT	CASSLGGTNEKLFF
TRBJ2-3	NA	TRBV5-1	NA	TGCGCCAGCAGCACCGAAGGACTCTTATACACAGATACGCAGTATTTT	CASSTEGLLYTDTQYF
TRBJ1-3	NA	TRBV6-1	NA	TGTGCCAGCAGTGAAATTTGGGCATGGCTCTCTGGAAACACCATATATTTT	CASSEIWAWLSGNTIYF
TRBJ2-6	TRBD1	TRBV18	once	TGTGCCAGCTCACCACAAGGACAGGGTTTCACCTCTGGGGCCAACGTCCTGACTTTC	CASSPQGQGFTSGANVLTF
TRBJ2-5	TRBD2	TRBV27	NA	TGTGCCAGCAGCCCCGAATGGACTAGCACTAAGCAAGAGACCCAGTACTTC	CASSPEWTSTKQETQYF
TRBJ1-2	NA	TRBV7-3	NA	TGTGCCAGCAGCTTAGCGGGGGCAGGCACCAACTATGGCTACACCTTC	CASSLAGAGTNYGYTF
TRBJ2-7	TRBD2	TRBV7-2	NA	TGTGCCAGCAGCTCTAGCGGGAGGGCCCGAAGGGGCGAGCAGTACTTC	CASSSSGRARRGEQYF
TRBJ2-5	NA	TRBV27	NA	TGTGCCAGCAGTATACCAGGGTTCCAAGAGACCCAGTACTTC	CASSIPGFQETQYF
TRBJ2-5	NA	TRBV7-7	NA	TGTGCCAGCAGCTTCGGGATGCAAGAGACCCAGTACTTC	CASSFGMQETQYF
TRBJ2-7	TRBD2	TRBV27	NA	TGTGCCAGCAGTTTATCGGGGAACGGGGGGTGGGAGCAGTACTTC	CASSLSGNGGWEQYF
TRBJ2-1	TRBD2	TRBV7-2	once	TGTGCCAGCAGCTTAGTTGGACTAGCGGGAGTTGGCAATGAGCAGTTCTTC	CASSLVGLAGVGNEQFF
TRBJ1-6	NA	TRBV6-5	NA	TGTGCCAGCAGTTACCGGGCCTGGGAGGGGTCACCCCTCCACTTT	CASSYRAWEGSPLHF
TRBJ2-3	TRBD2	TRBV11-2	NA	TGTGCCAGCAGCCGTCCACTGGGACTAGGGAGTGGAGATACGCAGTATTTT	CASSRPLGLGSGDTQYF
TRBJ1-3	TRBD1	TRBV18	NA	TGTGCCAGCTCACCAGGCATTGGACAGGGGGTCTCTGGAAACACCATATATTTT	CASSPGIGQGVSGNTIYF
TRBJ2-4	TRBD1	TRBV27	NA	TGTGCCAGCAGTTTTAACAGGGGAAACATTCAGTACTTC	CASSFNRGNIQYF
TRBJ1-2	NA	TRBV4-1	NA	TGCGCCAGCAGCCAACCGGGACGGGGGATCTATGGCTACACCTTC	CASSQPGRGIYGYTF
TRBJ1-1	NA	TRBV5-4	NA	TGTGCCAGCAGCGCTCAAACCGCGGGGGCTTTCTTT	CASSAQTAGAFF
TRBJ2-3	TRBD2	TRBV28	NA	TGTGCCAGCAGTTTATCTGGGGCGGGAGGGCCCACAGATACGCAGTATTTT	CASSLSGAGGPTDTQYF
TRBJ1-1	NA	TRBV7-6	NA	TGTGCCAGCAGCCGGACAGCGAACACTGAAGCTTTCTTT	CASSRTANTEAFF
TRBJ1-1	NA	TRBV7-9	NA	TGTGCCAGCAGCCCCTCGACGGGACAGAACACTGAAGCTTTCTTT	CASSPSTGQNTEAFF
TRBJ1-2	NA	TRBV6-1	NA	TGTGCCAGCAGTGAAGCTGGCAGGGGTTTTAACTATGGCTACACCTTC	CASSEAGRGFNYGYTF
TRBJ1-2	NA	TRBV7-8	NA	TGTGCCAGCAGCTTAGCGCACCGGGGGTATGGCTACACCTTC	CASSLAHRGYGYTF
TRBJ1-2	NA	TRBV4-3	NA	TGCGCCAGCAGCCAAGAGTTCGGACAGCACTATGGCTACACCTTC	CASSQEFGQHYGYTF
TRBJ2-3	NA	TRBV7-9	NA	TGTGCCAGCAGCTTATACGGGAGTAGCACAGATACGCAGTATTTT	CASSLYGSSTDTQYF
TRBJ2-7	NA	TRBV30	NA	TGTGCCTGGCGGACGGGATCCTACGAGCAGTACTTC	CAWRTGSYEQYF
TRBJ1-6	NA	TRBV6-4	few	TGTGCCAGCAGTGAACAGCTTGGTTCACCCCTCCACTTT	CASSEQLGSPLHF
TRBJ1-6	TRBD1	TRBV7-2	once	TGTGCCAGCAGCTCGACAGGGTTTGGGGCACCCCTCCACTTT	CASSSTGFGAPLHF
TRBJ2-7	NA	TRBV2	NA	TGTGCCAGCAGAAGACTGAGCTCCTACGAGCAGTACTTC	CASRRLSSYEQYF
TRBJ1-2	TRBD1	TRBV29-1	NA	TGCAGCGCCGCCCAAACCGGGACAGGGGATGGCTACACCTTC	CSAAQTGTGDGYTF
TRBJ1-2	NA	TRBV29-1	NA	TGCAGCGTTGGAGTTCGTCTAGGTGGTCGCGGGGGGGTATCCTTCTATGGCTACACCTTC	CSVGVRLGGRGGVSFYGYTF
TRBJ1-6	NA	TRBV2	NA	TGTGCCAGCCGGCGGGGAGAAAGGTCACCCCTCCACTTT	CASRRGERSPLHF
TRBJ1-6	TRBD1	TRBV9	NA	TGTGCCAGCAGTAGGGACAGCTATAATTCACCCCTCCACTTT	CASSRDSYNSPLHF
TRBJ2-1	TRBD2	TRBV7-9	NA	TGTGCCAGCAGCGCTACTAGCGGGGGGATATACAATGAGCAGTTCTTC	CASSATSGGIYNEQFF
TRBJ2-1	TRBD2	TRBV28	NA	TGTGCCAGCAGCCAACTAGCGGGGGGGAGGAATGAGCAGTTCTTC	CASSQLAGGRNEQFF
TRBJ1-1	NA	TRBV7-9	NA	TGTGCCAGCAGCTTAGAAGGGGTGAACACTGAAGCTTTCTTT	CASSLEGVNTEAFF
TRBJ1-5	NA	TRBV6-7	once	TGTGCCAGCAGGGACTCGTCTAGGAATCAGCCCCAGCATTTT	CASRDSSRNQPQHF
TRBJ1-5	NA	TRBV9	NA	TGTGCCAGCAGCTCAGGACAGAATCAGCCCCAGCATTTT	CASSSGQNQPQHF